Shown below are 26 T cell receptor beta chains from a single sample sequenced in a study of identical twins. In TCRdb, the 5' RACE reads were re-called with MiXCR into one record per CDR3 protein. In the table there are around 370,000 distinct CDR3 sequences, approximately 8.7% of which are singletons. Material for sequencing was naive T cells sorted from blood. The receptors come from a woman between 45 and 60 years old in good health.

J is TRBJ2-2 and V is TRBV3-1, with 8 bases aligning to TRBD2. The ends lost 0 bases at V and 2 bases at J; junction bases unmatched: 5. The V gene's germline CDR1 is LGHDT and CDR2 YNNKEL (reference sequence). CDR3 size: 17 residues. CDR3 residues: CASSQDSSGSNTGELFF. The CDR3 region has the DNA TGTGCCAGCAGCCAAGATTCCAGCGGGAGTAACACCGGGGAGCTGTTTTTT.

This clonotype was seen at least ten times. The rearrangement links TRBV4-2 to TRBJ1-1; D remains unclear. The CDR3 has 14 residues. With 4 bases removed from V and 0 bases from J, the gap between germline ends came to 9 bases. The germline V gene has CDR1 LGHNA and CDR2 YNFKEQ. The CDR3 bases are TGTGCCAGCAGCCTCGGACGTTTGAACACTGAAGCTTTCTTT. This gives the protein CASSLGRLNTEAFF.

This clonotype was observed at least ten times. J is TRBJ2-3 and V is TRBV7-9; D possibly corresponds to TRBD2 (6 bases). The germline gives CDR1 SEHNR, CDR2 FQNEAQ (reference sequence). This CDR3 contains 15 residues. V lost 3 bases to trimming and J lost 3 bases, with 13 bases between them. CDR3 coding DNA: TGTGCCAGCAGCTTCCGGGGGAGTTTAACAGATACGCAGTATTTT. Translation gives CASSFRGSLTDTQYF.

This clonotype was recorded at least ten times. The DNA of the CDR3 is TGCGCCAGCACCGAGCGGGAGCCCACAGATACGCAGTATTTT. Translating it yields CASTEREPTDTQYF. The chain recombines TRBV10-2 with TRBJ2-3; TRBD2 matches at 8 bases. CDR3 size: 14 residues. V trimming: 7 bases; J trimming: 2 bases; junction bases outside the gene matches: 5. Germline values: CDR1 WSHSY, CDR2 SAAADI.

This clonotype was found a few times. The rearrangement joins TRBV20-1 to TRBJ1-2; TRBD1 might be the D (5 bases). Deletions cut 6 bases from V and 3 bases from J, with 14 bases between. The CDR3 runs 13 residues. Germline CDR1 reads DFQATT; CDR2 reads SNEGSKA (reference sequence). The CDR3 protein is CSAHQGGDYGYTF. The CDR3 nucleotides are TGCAGTGCCCATCAGGGCGGCGACTATGGCTACACCTTC.

The J gene is TRBJ2-2, the V gene TRBV12-3 or TRBV12-4; 7 bases match TRBD2. This CDR3 region has 16 residues. V lost 3 bases, J lost 8 bases, and 12 bases stayed unmatched. The CDR3 region has the DNA TGTGCCAGCAGTTTTTCCTCCGGGAGGACCGCGGGGGAGCTGTTTTTT. Amino acid sequence: CASSFSSGRTAGELFF.

V gene TRBV19 combines with J gene TRBJ2-1; D gene unclear. V was trimmed by 6 bases and J by 4 bases, leaving 22 bases between them. The V gene's germline CDR1 is LNHDA and CDR2 SQIVND (reference sequence). The CDR3 is made up of 17 amino acids. The CDR3 region has the DNA TGTGCCAGTAGGGGTGCCGAAAGCCCTAAAGCTTACAATGAGCAGTTCTTC. Its translation is CASRGAESPKAYNEQFF.

This clonotype was seen at least ten times. The chain recombines TRBV5-1 with TRBJ2-1; D ambiguous. CDR1 and CDR2 from the germline V gene are SGHRS and YFSETQ. Trimming took off 1 base at V and 9 bases at J, with 17 bases between the two ends. The CDR3 runs to 15 residues. The CDR3 loop reads CASSLTPSVTIEQFF. CDR3 nucleotide sequence: TGCGCCAGCAGCTTGACTCCTTCGGTGACAATTGAGCAGTTCTTC.

The chain links TRBV10-1 to TRBJ2-1, with D maybe TRBD2 (6 bases). The CDR3 consists of 13 residues. In germline, CDR1 is WNHNN, CDR2 SYGVQD (reference sequence). Deletions cut 2 bases from V and 5 bases from J, with 7 bases between. The chain's CDR3 is CASSEAGNNEQFF. CDR3 nucleotide sequence: TGCGCCAGCAGTGAGGCGGGGAACAATGAGCAGTTCTTC.

This clonotype was seen at least ten times. The chain uses TRBV12-3 or TRBV12-4 and TRBJ2-5; 7 bases agree with TRBD2. The V and J ends lost 1 base and 5 bases, in that order; junction bases with no gene match: 4. CDR3 length: 14 residues. The CDR3 region has the DNA TGTGCCAGCAGTTTAGAGACTAGCTTGGAGACCCAGTACTTC. Translation gives CASSLETSLETQYF.

This clonotype was seen only a few times. The V gene is TRBV5-6, the J gene TRBJ2-1; D gene unclear. The germline V gene encodes CDR1 SGHDT and CDR2 YYEEEE. CDR3 size: 13 residues. Trimming stripped 4 bases from V and 5 bases from J, with 10 bases between. This CDR3 is CASSGVINNEQFF. The CDR3 DNA reads TGTGCCAGCAGCGGGGTGATCAACAATGAGCAGTTCTTC.

The chain carries TRBV6-5 and TRBJ2-1; D tentatively reads TRBD1 or TRBD2 (5 bases each). This CDR3 comprises 14 residues. Germline assignment: CDR1 MNHEY and CDR2 SVGAGI. Trimming shortened V by 6 bases and J by 4 bases, and 13 bases separated the two germline ends. The CDR3 nucleotides read TGTGCCAGCAGCTCCGGGACCAGGTACAATGAGCAGTTCTTC. It codes for CASSSGTRYNEQFF.

This clonotype was detected only once. This chain joins TRBV11-2 and TRBJ2-5, with D tentatively TRBD2 (6 bases). CDR3 length: 14 residues. Trimming left V 3 bases short and J 5 bases short, with 13 bases between. Germline V gene lookup returns CDR1 SGHAT and CDR2 FQNNGV. CDR3 region: CASSLRGSGETQYF. The CDR3 region has the DNA TGTGCCAGCAGCTTGCGGGGCTCGGGTGAGACCCAGTACTTC.

This clonotype has just a few counts. CDR3 DNA: TGTGCCAGCAGCTCACAGGGGCGTCCCTACGAGCAGTACGTC. Its protein is CASSSQGRPYEQYV. This chain joins TRBV27 and TRBJ2-7; TRBD1 agrees at 7 bases. The germline gives CDR1 MNHEY, CDR2 SMNVEV (reference sequence). Trimming took 6 bases from V and 2 from J; bases not matched to a gene: 7. This CDR3 has 14 residues.

CDR3 loop: CASSLLGQGAYNEQFF. Here the CDR3 DNA reads TGTGCCAGCAGCTTACTTGGACAGGGGGCCTACAATGAGCAGTTCTTC. The rearrangement links TRBV7-9 to TRBJ2-1, with 10 bases identical to TRBD1. The V gene end was trimmed by 2 bases and the J gene end by 2 bases; junction bases not matched to a gene: 3. The CDR3 totals 16 residues. Germline CDR1 is SEHNR and CDR2 is FQNEAQ (reference sequence).

This clonotype has only a few counts. The chain uses TRBV4-2 and TRBJ2-1, with 11 bases matching TRBD2. V lost 0 bases, J lost 8 bases, and 9 bases stayed unmatched. CDR1 is LGHNA and CDR2 is YNFKEQ in the germline V gene. The CDR3 has 17 residues. DNA for the CDR3: TGTGCCAGCAGCCAAGATCATCCTAGCGGGAGGAGGGATGAGCAGTTCTTC. This gives the protein CASSQDHPSGRRDEQFF.

This clonotype turned up a few times. V usage is TRBV27 and J usage is TRBJ1-1; a possible D gene is TRBD1 (6 bases). Looked up from germline, CDR1 is MNHEY and CDR2 is SMNVEV (reference sequence). V shed 0 bases and J shed 6 bases, with 14 bases lying between them. This CDR3 region has 15 residues. This chain's CDR3 is CASSLSGDRWSEAFF. In nucleotides, the CDR3 is TGTGCCAGCAGTTTATCGGGAGACAGGTGGTCTGAAGCTTTCTTT.

This chain connects TRBV7-8 to TRBJ2-7, with 9 bases identical to TRBD2. The germline gives CDR1 SGHVS, CDR2 FQNEAQ. CDR3 length: 14 residues. V dropped 1 base and J dropped 4; count of bases not matched to a gene: 2. Here the CDR3 reads CASSLVAGVYEQYV. CDR3 nucleotide sequence: TGTGCCAGCAGCTTAGTAGCGGGAGTATACGAGCAGTACGTC.

This clonotype was found a few times. The chain uses TRBV4-1 and TRBJ2-7, with D unclear. Germline lookup yields CDR1 MGHRA and CDR2 YSYEKL. CDR3 length: 14 residues. V was clipped by 1 base and J by 3 bases, with 10 bases between them. The CDR3 here is CASSQGDRFYEQYF. Written as DNA, the CDR3 is TGCGCCAGCAGCCAAGGGGATAGGTTCTACGAGCAGTACTTC.

The chain links TRBV10-3 to TRBJ2-7; perhaps TRBD2 as D (6 bases). Per germline, CDR1 ENHRY and CDR2 SYGVKD. This CDR3 region has 14 residues. V was pared by 6 bases and J by 3 bases, with 15 bases between. CDR3 in amino acids: CAIRGTVSDYEQYF. CDR3 sequence (DNA): TGTGCCATCAGGGGGACTGTATCCGACTACGAGCAGTACTTC.

There are many counts of this clonotype. The rearrangement joins TRBV27 to TRBJ2-1, with TRBD2 identical over 10 bases. In germline, CDR1 is MNHEY, CDR2 SMNVEV (reference sequence). J gave up 7 bases and V 6 bases, and 12 bases lay outside the gene matches. CDR3 length: 16 amino acids. The DNA of the CDR3 is TGTGCCAGCAGCCCCCCTCCTAGCGGGAGTCTAAATGAGCAGTTCTTC. As protein: CASSPPPSGSLNEQFF.

J is TRBJ2-4 and V is TRBV12-3 or TRBV12-4; D is uncertain. With 5 bases removed from V and 0 bases from J, the gap between germline ends came to 14 bases. The CDR3 loop spans 16 amino acids. The CDR3 reads CASSPSSVQAKNIQYF. In nucleotides, the CDR3 is TGTGCCAGCAGTCCCTCCTCAGTCCAAGCCAAAAACATTCAGTACTTC.

V gene TRBV13 combines with J gene TRBJ2-1; perhaps TRBD2 as D (5 bases). The CDR3 sequence is 15 residues long. Looked up from germline, CDR1 is PRHDT and CDR2 is FYEKMQ (reference sequence). V lost 4 bases to trimming and J lost 4 bases, with 14 bases between them. Here the CDR3 DNA reads TGTGCCAGCAGCTCCGAAAAGCGGCTATACAATGAGCAGTTCTTC. Translated, it gives CASSSEKRLYNEQFF.

This clonotype showed up just a few times. V gene TRBV4-1 combines with J gene TRBJ2-1; 7 nucleotides line up with TRBD2. This CDR3 has 17 residues. Germline assignment: CDR1 MGHRA and CDR2 YSYEKL. The V segment lost 1 base and the J segment 3 bases; nucleotides outside the gene matches: 9. The CDR3 loop is CASSQGFLAVSYNEQFF. Here the CDR3 DNA reads TGCGCCAGCAGCCAAGGCTTCCTAGCGGTTAGCTACAATGAGCAGTTCTTC.

The rearrangement links TRBV5-1 to TRBJ1-3; TRBD1 aligns across 11 bases. J gave up 0 bases and V 4 bases, and 6 bases lay outside the gene matches. Germline V CDR1 and CDR2: SGHRS, YFSETQ. The length of the CDR3 is 17 residues. DNA for the CDR3: TGCGCCAGCAGCCAGGGACAGGGGGGATTCTCTGGAAACACCATATATTTT. Protein product: CASSQGQGGFSGNTIYF.

The CDR3 DNA follows: TGCGCCAGCAGCCCGAATCATCCCGGGGAAAAACTGTTTTTT. Encoded protein: CASSPNHPGEKLFF. The gene calls are TRBV5-1 and TRBJ1-4; D gene uncertain. The CDR3 spans 14 residues. Germline lookup yields CDR1 SGHRS and CDR2 YFSETQ. Trimming removed 4 bases from V and 8 bases from J, with 15 bases in between.